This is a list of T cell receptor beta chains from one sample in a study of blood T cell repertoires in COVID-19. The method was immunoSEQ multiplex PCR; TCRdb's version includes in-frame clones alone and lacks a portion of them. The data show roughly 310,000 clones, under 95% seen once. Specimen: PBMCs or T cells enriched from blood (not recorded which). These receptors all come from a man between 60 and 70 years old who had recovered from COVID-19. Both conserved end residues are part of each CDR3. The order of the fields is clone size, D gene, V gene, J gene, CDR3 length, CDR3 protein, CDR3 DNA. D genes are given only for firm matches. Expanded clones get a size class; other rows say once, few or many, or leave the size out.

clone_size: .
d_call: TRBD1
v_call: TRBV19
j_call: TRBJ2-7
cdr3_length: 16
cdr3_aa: CASSMLTPTGTGEQYF
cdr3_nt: TGTGCCAGTAGTATGTTGACCCCGACAGGGACGGGGGAGCAGTACTTC

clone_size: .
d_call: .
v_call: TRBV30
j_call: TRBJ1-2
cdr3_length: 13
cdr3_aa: CAWSVVTGYGYTF
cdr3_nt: TGTGCCTGGAGTGTGGTCACTGGCTATGGCTACACCTTC

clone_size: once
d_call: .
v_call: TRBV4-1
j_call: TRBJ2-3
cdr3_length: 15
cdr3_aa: CASSQQGLSTDTQYF
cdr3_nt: TGCGCCAGCAGCCAACAGGGCTTGAGCACAGATACGCAGTATTTT

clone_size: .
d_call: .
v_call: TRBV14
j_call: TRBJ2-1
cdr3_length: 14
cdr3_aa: CASSHGRVGNEQFF
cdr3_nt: TGTGCCAGCAGCCATGGCAGGGTAGGCAATGAGCAGTTCTTC

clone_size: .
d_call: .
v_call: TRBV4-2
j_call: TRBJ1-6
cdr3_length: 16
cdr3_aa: CASSQDPGTSNSPLHF
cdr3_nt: TGTGCCAGCAGCCAAGATCCTGGGACAAGTAATTCACCCCTCCACTTT

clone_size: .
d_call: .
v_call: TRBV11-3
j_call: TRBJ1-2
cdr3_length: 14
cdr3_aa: CASSSPGTIYGYTF
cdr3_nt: TGTGCCAGCAGCTCCCCCGGGACAATCTATGGCTACACCTTC

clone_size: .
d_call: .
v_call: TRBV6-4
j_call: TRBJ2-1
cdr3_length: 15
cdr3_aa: CASRGGQPFYNEQFF
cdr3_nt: TGTGCCAGCAGGGGGGGACAGCCCTTCTACAATGAGCAGTTCTTC

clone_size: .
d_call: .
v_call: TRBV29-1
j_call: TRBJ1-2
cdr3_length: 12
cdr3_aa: CSVEDPGVGYTF
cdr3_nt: TGCAGCGTTGAAGATCCGGGGGTTGGCTACACCTTC

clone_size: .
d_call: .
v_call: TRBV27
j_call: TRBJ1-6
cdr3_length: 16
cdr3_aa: CASSDTGSSYNSPLHF
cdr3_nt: TGTGCCAGCAGTGATACAGGGAGCTCCTATAATTCACCCCTCCACTTT

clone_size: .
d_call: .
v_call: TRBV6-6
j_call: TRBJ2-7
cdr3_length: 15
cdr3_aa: CASSYSNPSSYEQYF
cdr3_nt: TGTGCCAGCAGTTACTCGAATCCGAGCTCCTACGAGCAGTACTTC

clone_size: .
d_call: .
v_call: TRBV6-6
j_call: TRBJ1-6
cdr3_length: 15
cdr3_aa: CASSYAAGERSPLHF
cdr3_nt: TGTGCCAGCAGTTACGCGGCAGGGGAAAGATCACCCCTCCACTTT

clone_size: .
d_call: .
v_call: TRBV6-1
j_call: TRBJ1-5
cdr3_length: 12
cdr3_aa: CASSEGLGTQHF
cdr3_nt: TGTGCCAGCAGTGAGGGTCTAGGGACTCAGCATTTT

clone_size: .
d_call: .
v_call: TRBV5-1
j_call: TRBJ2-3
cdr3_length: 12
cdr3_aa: CASSRGTDTQYF
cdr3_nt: TGCGCCAGCAGCCGGGGCACAGATACGCAGTATTTT

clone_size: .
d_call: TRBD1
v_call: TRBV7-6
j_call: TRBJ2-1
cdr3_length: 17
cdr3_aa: CASSTTGTGVPYNEQFF
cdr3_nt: TGTGCCAGCAGCACCACCGGGACAGGGGTCCCCTACAATGAGCAGTTCTTC

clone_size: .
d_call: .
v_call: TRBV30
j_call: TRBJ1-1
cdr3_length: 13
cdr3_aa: CAWSWRVDTEAFF
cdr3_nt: TGTGCCTGGAGTTGGAGGGTGGACACTGAAGCTTTCTTT

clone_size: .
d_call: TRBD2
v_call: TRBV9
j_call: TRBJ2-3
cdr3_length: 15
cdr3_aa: CASSASGRGVDTQYF
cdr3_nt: TGTGCCAGCAGCGCCAGCGGGAGGGGGGTAGATACGCAGTATTTT

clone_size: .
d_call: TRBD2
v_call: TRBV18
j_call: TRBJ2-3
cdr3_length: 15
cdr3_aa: CASSPSGGRTDTQYF
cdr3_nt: TGTGCCAGCTCACCGTCGGGAGGGCGCACAGATACGCAGTATTTT

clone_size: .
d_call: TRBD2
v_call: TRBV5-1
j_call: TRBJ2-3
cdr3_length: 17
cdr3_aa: CASSWAPWRGADHTQYF
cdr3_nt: TGCGCCAGCAGCTGGGCCCCGTGGCGGGGGGCCGACCATACGCAGTATTTT

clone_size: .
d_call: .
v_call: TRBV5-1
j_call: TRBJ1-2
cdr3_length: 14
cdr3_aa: CASKPQGLVYGYTF
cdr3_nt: TGCGCCAGCAAACCACAGGGATTAGTCTATGGCTACACCTTC

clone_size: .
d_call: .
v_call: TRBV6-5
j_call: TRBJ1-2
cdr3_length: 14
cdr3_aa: CASSYDSEYYGYTF
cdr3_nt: TGTGCCAGCAGTTATGACAGCGAATACTATGGCTACACCTTC

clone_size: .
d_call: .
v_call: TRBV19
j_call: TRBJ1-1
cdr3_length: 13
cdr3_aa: CASSIEAPPEAFF
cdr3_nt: TGTGCCAGTAGTATAGAGGCCCCACCTGAAGCTTTCTTT

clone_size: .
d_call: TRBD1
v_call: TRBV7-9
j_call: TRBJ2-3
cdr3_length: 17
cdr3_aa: CASSSFGTGGLADTQYF
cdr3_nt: TGTGCCAGCAGCTCATTTGGGACAGGGGGTTTGGCAGATACGCAGTATTTT

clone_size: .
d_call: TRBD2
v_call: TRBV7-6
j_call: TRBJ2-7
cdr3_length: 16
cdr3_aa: CASSPSSGRRAYEQYF
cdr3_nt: TGTGCCAGCAGCCCCAGTAGCGGGAGAAGGGCCTACGAGCAGTACTTC

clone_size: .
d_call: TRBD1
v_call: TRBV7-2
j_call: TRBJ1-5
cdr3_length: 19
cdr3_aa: CASSLVGVGWDSAYQPQHF
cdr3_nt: TGTGCCAGCAGCTTAGTTGGGGTTGGTTGGGACAGCGCCTATCAGCCCCAGCATTTT

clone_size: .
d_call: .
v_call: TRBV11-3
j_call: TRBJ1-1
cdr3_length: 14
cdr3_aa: CASTYSGRRTEAFF
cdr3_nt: TGTGCCAGCACTTACTCAGGGCGCCGCACTGAAGCTTTCTTT

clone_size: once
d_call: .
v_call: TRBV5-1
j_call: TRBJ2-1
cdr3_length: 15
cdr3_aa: CASSLPRAQRNEQFF
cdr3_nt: TGCGCCAGCAGCTTGCCGCGGGCGCAGCGCAATGAGCAGTTCTTC

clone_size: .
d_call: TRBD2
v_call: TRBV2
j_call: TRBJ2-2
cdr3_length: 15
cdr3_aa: CASRRLAGGPGELFF
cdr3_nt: TGTGCCAGCAGACGACTAGCGGGAGGGCCCGGGGAGCTGTTTTTT